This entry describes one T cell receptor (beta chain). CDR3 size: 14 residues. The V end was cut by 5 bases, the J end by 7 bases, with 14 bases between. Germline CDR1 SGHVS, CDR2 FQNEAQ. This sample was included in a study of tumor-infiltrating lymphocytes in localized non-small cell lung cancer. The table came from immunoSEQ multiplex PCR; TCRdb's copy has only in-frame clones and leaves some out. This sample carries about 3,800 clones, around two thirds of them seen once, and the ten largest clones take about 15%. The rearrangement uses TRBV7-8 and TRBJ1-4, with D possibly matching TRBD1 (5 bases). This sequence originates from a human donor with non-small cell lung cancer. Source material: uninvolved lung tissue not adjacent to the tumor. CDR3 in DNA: TGTGCCAGCAGCCCCGGGTACGGGGGTGAAAAACTGTTTTTT. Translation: CASSPGYGGEKLFF. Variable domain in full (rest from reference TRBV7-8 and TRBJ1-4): GAGVSQSPRYKVAKRGQDVALRCDPISGHVSLFWYQQALGQGPEFLTYFQNEAQLDKSGLPSDRFFAERPEGSVSTLKIQRTQQEDSAVYLCASSPGYGGEKLFFGSGTQLSVL.